These T cell receptor beta chains were read from a single sample in a study of blood T cell repertoires in COVID-19. Data came from immunoSEQ multiplex PCR; TCRdb stores just in-frame clones and leaves some out. Among 150,000 to 200,000 clones listed, about 80% were seen once. The sequencing input was peripheral blood. These TCRs come from a woman between 35 and 50 years old with COVID-19, enrolled during active disease. The CDR3 runs from the conserved cysteine through the conserved F or W. D genes are given only for firm matches. Clone size appears in some rows only: once, few, many, or a class for an expanded clone.

CDR3aa,CDR3nt,v_gene,abundance,j_gene,d_gene
CASSIIGRGMNTEAFF,TGTGCCAGTAGTATTATCGGCAGGGGCATGAACACTGAAGCTTTCTTT,TRBV19,NA,TRBJ1-1,NA
CASSTTANTGELFF,TGCGCCAGCAGCACGACAGCGAACACCGGGGAGCTGTTTTTT,TRBV5-1,many,TRBJ2-2,NA
CASSESPTSTDTQYF,TGCGCCAGCAGTGAGTCGCCGACTAGCACAGATACGCAGTATTTT,TRBV10-1,NA,TRBJ2-3,NA
CASSQDRTSSNDYEQYF,TGTGCCAGCAGCCAAGACCGAACTAGCTCGAATGACTACGAGCAGTACTTC,TRBV14,NA,TRBJ2-7,NA
CASSIHLTGGLSTDTQYF,TGTGCCAGCAGCATCCACCTGACAGGGGGCTTGAGCACAGATACGCAGTATTTT,TRBV7-9,NA,TRBJ2-3,TRBD1
CASSERLRAEKLFF,TGTGCCAGCAGCGAGAGATTGAGAGCTGAAAAACTGTTTTTT,TRBV6-5,NA,TRBJ1-4,NA
CASSRPGTSYNEQFF,TGCGCCAGCAGCCGTCCCGGGACTAGTTACAATGAGCAGTTCTTC,TRBV4-1,NA,TRBJ2-1,TRBD2
CASSLAVYNEQFF,TGTGCCAGCAGCTTGGCGGTATACAATGAGCAGTTCTTC,TRBV5-5,NA,TRBJ2-1,NA
CASSQGLPDTQYF,TGTGCCAGCTCCCAGGGACTACCAGATACGCAGTATTTT,TRBV11-2,NA,TRBJ2-3,TRBD2
CASSFDSTNYGYTF,TGTGCCAGCAGCTTCGACAGCACTAACTATGGCTACACCTTC,TRBV7-8,NA,TRBJ1-2,NA
CASSLVAGEQFF,TGTGCCAGCAGTTTAGTCGCAGGAGAGCAGTTCTTC,TRBV12-3/TRBV12-4,NA,TRBJ2-1,NA
CAISESGRGPLNTEAFF,TGTGCCATCAGTGAGTCCGGGAGGGGGCCCCTGAACACTGAAGCTTTCTTT,TRBV10-3,NA,TRBJ1-1,TRBD1
CASSTGTGHAEAFF,TGTGCCAGTAGTACGGGGACAGGGCACGCTGAAGCTTTCTTT,TRBV19,NA,TRBJ1-1,TRBD1
CATSLGQGGYTF,TGTGCCACCAGCTTGGGCCAGGGTGGCTACACCTTC,TRBV15,NA,TRBJ1-2,NA
CASSPPGIGQGQTWFGNTIYF,TGTGCCAGCTCACCACCGGGTATTGGACAGGGACAAACCTGGTTCGGAAACACCATATATTTT,TRBV18,NA,TRBJ1-3,TRBD1
CASSPQSIRETGPGNTIYF,TGTGCCAGCTCACCACAAAGTATTCGAGAAACAGGGCCTGGAAACACCATATATTTT,TRBV18,NA,TRBJ1-3,NA
CASSLLSQTKETQYF,TGTGCCAGCAGCTTGCTCTCCCAGACTAAAGAGACCCAGTACTTC,TRBV5-8,NA,TRBJ2-5,NA
CASSDRGLDEQFF,TGTGCCAGCAGTGACAGGGGTTTAGATGAGCAGTTCTTC,TRBV2,once,TRBJ2-1,NA
CASSLTSGRTDTQYF,TGTGCCAGCAGTCTGACTAGCGGGAGGACAGATACGCAGTATTTT,TRBV28,NA,TRBJ2-3,TRBD2
CASSPFGQGDYEQYF,TGCGCCAGCAGCCCATTTGGACAGGGTGACTACGAGCAGTACTTC,TRBV5-1,few,TRBJ2-7,TRBD1
CASSFRDSSYNEQFF,TGCGCCAGCAGCTTCCGGGACAGCTCCTACAATGAGCAGTTCTTC,TRBV5-1,NA,TRBJ2-1,TRBD1
CATSTGTSGPRGEQFF,TGTGCCACCAGCACCGGGACTAGCGGGCCTCGCGGGGAGCAGTTCTTC,TRBV15,NA,TRBJ2-1,TRBD2
CAWSSQGAGAFF,TGTGCCTGGAGTTCCCAGGGGGCTGGAGCTTTCTTT,TRBV30,NA,TRBJ1-1,TRBD1
CASSLVPRRYGSTF,TGTGCCAGCAGTTTAGTCCCCCGACGCTACGGGTCCACCTTC,TRBV28,NA,TRBJ1-2,NA
CASSQGPAGGGDTQYF,TGTGCCAGCAGCCAAGGTCCGGCGGGGGGGGGAGATACGCAGTATTTT,TRBV4-2,NA,TRBJ2-3,TRBD2
CASSLSPRLAGGKTDTQYF,TGTGCCAGCAGCTTATCGCCGCGGCTAGCGGGGGGGAAGACAGATACGCAGTATTTT,TRBV7-3,NA,TRBJ2-3,TRBD2
CASSEVKGRNIQYF,TGTGCCAGCAGTGAAGTAAAGGGGCGAAACATTCAGTACTTC,TRBV6-1,NA,TRBJ2-4,NA
CASSYTLTGGYGYTF,TGTGCCAGCAGTTACACCCTGACAGGGGGCTATGGCTACACCTTC,TRBV6-5,NA,TRBJ1-2,TRBD1